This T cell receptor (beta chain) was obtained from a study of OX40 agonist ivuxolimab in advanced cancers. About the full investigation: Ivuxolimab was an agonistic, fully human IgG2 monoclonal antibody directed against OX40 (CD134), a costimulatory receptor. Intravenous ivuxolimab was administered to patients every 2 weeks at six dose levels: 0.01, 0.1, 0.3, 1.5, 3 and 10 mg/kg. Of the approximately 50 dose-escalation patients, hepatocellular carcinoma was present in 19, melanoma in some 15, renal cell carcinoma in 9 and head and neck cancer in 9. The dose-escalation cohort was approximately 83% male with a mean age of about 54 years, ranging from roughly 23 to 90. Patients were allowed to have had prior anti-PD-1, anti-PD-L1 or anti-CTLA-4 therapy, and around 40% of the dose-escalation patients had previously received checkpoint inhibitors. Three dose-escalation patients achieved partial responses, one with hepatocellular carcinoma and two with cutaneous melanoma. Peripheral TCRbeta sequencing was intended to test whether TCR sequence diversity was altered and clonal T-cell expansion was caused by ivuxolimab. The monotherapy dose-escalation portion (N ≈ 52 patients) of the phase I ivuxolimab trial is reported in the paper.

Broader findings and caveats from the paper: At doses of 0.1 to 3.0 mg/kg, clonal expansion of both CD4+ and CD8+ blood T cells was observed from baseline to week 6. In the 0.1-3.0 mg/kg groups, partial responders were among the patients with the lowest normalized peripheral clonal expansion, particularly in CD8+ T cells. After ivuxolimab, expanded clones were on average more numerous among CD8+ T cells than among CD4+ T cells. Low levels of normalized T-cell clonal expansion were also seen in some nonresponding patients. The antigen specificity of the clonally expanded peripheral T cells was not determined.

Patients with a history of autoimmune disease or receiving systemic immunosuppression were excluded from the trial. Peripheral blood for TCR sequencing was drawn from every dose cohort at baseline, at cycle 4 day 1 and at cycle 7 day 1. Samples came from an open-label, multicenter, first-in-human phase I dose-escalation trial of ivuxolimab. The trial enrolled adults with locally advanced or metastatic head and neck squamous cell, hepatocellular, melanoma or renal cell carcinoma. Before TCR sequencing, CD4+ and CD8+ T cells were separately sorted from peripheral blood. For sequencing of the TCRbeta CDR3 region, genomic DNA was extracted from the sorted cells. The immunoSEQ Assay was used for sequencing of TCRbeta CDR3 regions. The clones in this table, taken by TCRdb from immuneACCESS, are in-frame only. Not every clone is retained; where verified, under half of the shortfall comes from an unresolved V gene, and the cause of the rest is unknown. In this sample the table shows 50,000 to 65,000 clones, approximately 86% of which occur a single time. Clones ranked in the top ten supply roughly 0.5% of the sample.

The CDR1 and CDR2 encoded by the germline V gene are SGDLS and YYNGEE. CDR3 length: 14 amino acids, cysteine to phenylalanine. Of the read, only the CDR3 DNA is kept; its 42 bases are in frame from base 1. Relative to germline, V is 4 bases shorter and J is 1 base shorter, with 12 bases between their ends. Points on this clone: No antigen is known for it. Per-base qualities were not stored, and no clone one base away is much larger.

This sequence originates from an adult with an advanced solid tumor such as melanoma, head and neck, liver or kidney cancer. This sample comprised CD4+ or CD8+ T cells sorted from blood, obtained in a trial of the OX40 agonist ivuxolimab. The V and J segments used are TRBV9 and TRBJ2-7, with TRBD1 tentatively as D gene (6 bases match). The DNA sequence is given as TGTGCCAGCAGCAACCGGGACACGTCCTACGAGCAGTACTTC. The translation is CASSNRDTSYEQYF.